Below, 5 T cell receptor beta chains from the same sample are listed, as sequenced in a study of low-dose radiotherapy and immunotherapy resistance in tumors. Regarding time point: after trial treatment. Treatment described: LDRT plus nivolumab, ipilimumab, low-dose cyclophosphamide and aspirin (RACIN trial). First-strand cDNA relied on TRAV- and TRBV-specific primers spanning alpha and beta chains. Amplification of TCRs used a constant-region primer and V-primer adapter for approximately 18 PCR cycles. TCRdb re-analysed the reads in MiXCR, keeping a single row per CDR3 protein. The repertoire has some 40,000 distinct CDR3 sequences, around 20% of them found once; the top ten carry 9.2%. The sample was PBMCs, taken after low-dose radiotherapy plus immunotherapy. These receptors came from a female donor with ovarian cancer.

By sample share, this clonotype is medium-sized. The chain joins TRBV6-6 to TRBJ1-2; 8 bases are a match to TRBD1. The CDR3 extends over 12 amino acids. Looked up from germline, CDR1 is MNHNY and CDR2 is SVGAGI (reference sequence). J lost 7 bases, V lost 4 bases, and 2 bases had no gene match. CDR3 residues: CASSSTGAGYTF. As DNA, the CDR3 is TGTGCCAGCAGTTCGACAGGGGCTGGCTACACCTTC.

The table lists this clonotype with many counts. The chain uses TRBV28 and TRBJ2-1; D remains unclear. The CDR3 consists of 16 residues. The V gene's germline CDR1 is MDHEN and CDR2 SYDVKM. Between the trimmed V and J ends, which lost 2 bases and 0 bases, there was a span of 11 bases. The DNA of the CDR3 is TGTGCCAGCAGTTTAAATGGGCGGAGCTCCTACAATGAGCAGTTCTTC. This sequence encodes CASSLNGRSSYNEQFF.

This clonotype was seen ten or more times. The J gene is TRBJ1-1, the V gene TRBV30, with 7 bases aligning to TRBD1. V lost 2 bases and J lost 7; bases outside the gene matches: 7. The CDR3 runs 13 residues. Germline values: CDR1 GTSNPN, CDR2 SVGIG (reference sequence). The CDR3 sequence: CAWSQGTEIEAFF. CDR3 bases: TGTGCCTGGAGTCAAGGGACAGAAATTGAAGCTTTCTTT.

This clonotype has ten or more counts. The rearrangement links TRBV2 to TRBJ2-4; TRBD1 matches at 11 bases. This CDR3 has 18 residues. Losses at the gene ends were 5 bases for V and 0 bases for J; bases not matched to a gene: 9. CDR1 and CDR2 (germline): SNHLY, FYNNEI. The CDR3 DNA sequence: TGTGCCAGCAGTCACGGGACAGGGGGGCCGGGAGCCAAAAACATTCAGTACTTC. This gives the protein CASSHGTGGPGAKNIQYF.

The chain has TRBV29-1 and TRBJ2-3, with 9 bases that match TRBD2. Per the germline V gene, CDR1 is SQVTM and CDR2 is ANQGSEA. V was pared by 7 bases and J by 2 bases, with 13 bases of the junction left unmatched. The CDR3 sequence is 16 residues long. The CDR3 sequence is CSARSQAGGYTDTQYF. DNA for the CDR3: TGCAGCGCAAGATCTCAAGCGGGAGGATACACAGATACGCAGTATTTT.